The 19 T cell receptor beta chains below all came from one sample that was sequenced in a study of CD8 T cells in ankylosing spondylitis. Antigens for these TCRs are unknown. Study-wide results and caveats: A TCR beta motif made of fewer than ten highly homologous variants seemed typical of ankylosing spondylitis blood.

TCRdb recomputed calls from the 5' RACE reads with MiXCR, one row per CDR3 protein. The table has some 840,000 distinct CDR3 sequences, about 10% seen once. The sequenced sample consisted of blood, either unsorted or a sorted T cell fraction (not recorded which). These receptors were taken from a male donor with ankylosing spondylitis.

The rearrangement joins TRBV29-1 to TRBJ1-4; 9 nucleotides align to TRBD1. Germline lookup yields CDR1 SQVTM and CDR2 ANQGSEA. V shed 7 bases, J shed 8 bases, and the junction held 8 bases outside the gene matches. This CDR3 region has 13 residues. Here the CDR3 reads CSAAGQGTEKLFF. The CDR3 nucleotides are TGCAGCGCCGCCGGACAGGGGACCGAAAAACTGTTTTTT.

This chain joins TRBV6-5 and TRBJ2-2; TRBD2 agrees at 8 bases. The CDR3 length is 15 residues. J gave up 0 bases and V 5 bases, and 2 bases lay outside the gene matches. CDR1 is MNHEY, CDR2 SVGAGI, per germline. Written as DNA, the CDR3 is TGTGCCAGCAGTCTACTAGCGGCGAACACCGGGGAGCTGTTTTTT. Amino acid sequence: CASSLLAANTGELFF.

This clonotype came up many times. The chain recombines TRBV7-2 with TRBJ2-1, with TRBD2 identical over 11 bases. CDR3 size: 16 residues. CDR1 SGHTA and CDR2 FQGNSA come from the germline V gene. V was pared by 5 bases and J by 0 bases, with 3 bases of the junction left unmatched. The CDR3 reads CASSGTSGSSYNEQFF. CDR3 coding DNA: TGTGCCAGCAGCGGGACTAGCGGAAGCTCCTACAATGAGCAGTTCTTC.

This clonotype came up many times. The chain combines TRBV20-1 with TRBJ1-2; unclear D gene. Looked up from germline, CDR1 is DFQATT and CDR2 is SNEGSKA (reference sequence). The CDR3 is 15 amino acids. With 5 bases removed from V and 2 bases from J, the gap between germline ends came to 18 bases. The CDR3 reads CSADYYRGGNYGYTF. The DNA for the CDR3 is TGCAGTGCTGACTACTACCGGGGTGGAAACTATGGCTACACCTTC.

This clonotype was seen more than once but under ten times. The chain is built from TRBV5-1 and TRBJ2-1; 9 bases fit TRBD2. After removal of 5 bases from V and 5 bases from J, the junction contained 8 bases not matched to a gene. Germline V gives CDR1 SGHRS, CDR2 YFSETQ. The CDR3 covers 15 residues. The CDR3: CASSMGGLANNEQFF. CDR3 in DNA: TGCGCCAGCAGTATGGGCGGACTAGCGAACAATGAGCAGTTCTTC.

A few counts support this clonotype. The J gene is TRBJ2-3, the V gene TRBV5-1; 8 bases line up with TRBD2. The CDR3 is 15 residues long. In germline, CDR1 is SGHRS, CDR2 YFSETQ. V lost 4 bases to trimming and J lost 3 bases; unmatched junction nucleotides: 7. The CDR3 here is CASSRDGGRTDTQYF. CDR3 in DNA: TGCGCCAGCAGCCGGGATGGCGGGAGGACAGATACGCAGTATTTT.

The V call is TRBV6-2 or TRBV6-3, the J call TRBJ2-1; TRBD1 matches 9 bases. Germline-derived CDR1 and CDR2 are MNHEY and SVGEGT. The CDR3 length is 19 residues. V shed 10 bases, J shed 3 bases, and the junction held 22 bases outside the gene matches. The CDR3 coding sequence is TGTGCCACCTCTCCCGTAGGGACAGGGAGGCTAGCGGACTACAATGAGCAGTTCTTC. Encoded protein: CATSPVGTGRLADYNEQFF.

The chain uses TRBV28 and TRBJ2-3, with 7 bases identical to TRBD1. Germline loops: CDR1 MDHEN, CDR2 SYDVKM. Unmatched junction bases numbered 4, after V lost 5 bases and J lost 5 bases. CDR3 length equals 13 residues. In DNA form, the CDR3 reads TGTGCCAGCAGTGGAAGACAGGGAGATACGCAGTATTTT. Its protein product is CASSGRQGDTQYF.

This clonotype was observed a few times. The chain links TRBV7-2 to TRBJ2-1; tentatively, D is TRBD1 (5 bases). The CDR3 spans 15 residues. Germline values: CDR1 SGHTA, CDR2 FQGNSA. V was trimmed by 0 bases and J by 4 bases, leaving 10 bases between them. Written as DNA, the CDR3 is TGTGCCAGCAGCTTAGCGTGGGGCCTATACAATGAGCAGTTCTTC. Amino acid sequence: CASSLAWGLYNEQFF.

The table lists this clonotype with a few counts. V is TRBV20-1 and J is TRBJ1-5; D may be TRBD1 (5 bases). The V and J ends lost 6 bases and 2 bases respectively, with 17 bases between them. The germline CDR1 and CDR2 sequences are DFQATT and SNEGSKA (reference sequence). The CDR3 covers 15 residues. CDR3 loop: CSAMPRGRGNQPQHF. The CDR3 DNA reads TGCAGTGCGATGCCCCGCGGCAGGGGCAATCAGCCCCAGCATTTT.

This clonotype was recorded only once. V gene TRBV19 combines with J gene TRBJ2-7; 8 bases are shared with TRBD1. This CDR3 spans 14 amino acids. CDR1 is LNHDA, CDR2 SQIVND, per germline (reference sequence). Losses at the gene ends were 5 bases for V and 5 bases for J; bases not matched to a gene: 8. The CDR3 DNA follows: TGTGCCAGTAGTCTTGGGACAGGTGCAGACGAGCAGTACTTC. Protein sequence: CASSLGTGADEQYF.

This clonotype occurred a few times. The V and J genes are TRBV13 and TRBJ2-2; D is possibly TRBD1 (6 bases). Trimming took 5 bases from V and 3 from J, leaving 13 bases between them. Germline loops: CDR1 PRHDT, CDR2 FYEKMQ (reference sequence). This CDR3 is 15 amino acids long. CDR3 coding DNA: TGTGCCAGCAGCCCCGGGTGGGGGCACACCGGGGAGCTGTTTTTT. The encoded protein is CASSPGWGHTGELFF.

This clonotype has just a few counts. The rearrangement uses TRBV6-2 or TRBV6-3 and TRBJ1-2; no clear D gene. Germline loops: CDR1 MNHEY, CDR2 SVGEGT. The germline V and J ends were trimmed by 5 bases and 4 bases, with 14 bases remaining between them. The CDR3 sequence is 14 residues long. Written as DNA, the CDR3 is TGTGCCAGCAGTCGCACATCCTACATCTATGGCTACACCTTC. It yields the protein CASSRTSYIYGYTF.

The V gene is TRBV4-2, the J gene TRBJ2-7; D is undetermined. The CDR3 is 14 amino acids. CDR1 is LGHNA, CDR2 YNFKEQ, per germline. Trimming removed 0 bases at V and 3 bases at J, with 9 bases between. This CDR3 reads CASSQDPELYEQYF. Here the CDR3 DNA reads TGTGCCAGCAGCCAAGATCCTGAGCTCTACGAGCAGTACTTC.

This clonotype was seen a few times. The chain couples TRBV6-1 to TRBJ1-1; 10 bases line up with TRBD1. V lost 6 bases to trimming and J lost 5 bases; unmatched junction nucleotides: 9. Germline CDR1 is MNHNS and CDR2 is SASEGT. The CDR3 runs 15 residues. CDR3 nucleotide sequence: TGTGCCAGCAGCTTGACAGGGGGCGTAGAAACTGAAGCTTTCTTT. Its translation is CASSLTGGVETEAFF.

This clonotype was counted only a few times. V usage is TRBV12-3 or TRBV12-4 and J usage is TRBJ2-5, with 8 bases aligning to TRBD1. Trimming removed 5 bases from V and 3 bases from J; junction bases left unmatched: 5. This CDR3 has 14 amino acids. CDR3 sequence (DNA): TGTGCCAGCAGTCTATGGGACAGGAAAGAGACCCAGTACTTC. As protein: CASSLWDRKETQYF.

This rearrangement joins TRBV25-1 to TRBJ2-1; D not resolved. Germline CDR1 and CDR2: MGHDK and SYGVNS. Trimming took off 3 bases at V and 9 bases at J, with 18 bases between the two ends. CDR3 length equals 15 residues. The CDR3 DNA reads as TGTGCCAGCAGTGACCCCAGCCTCCCTCGAGGTGAGCAGTTCTTC. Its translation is CASSDPSLPRGEQFF.

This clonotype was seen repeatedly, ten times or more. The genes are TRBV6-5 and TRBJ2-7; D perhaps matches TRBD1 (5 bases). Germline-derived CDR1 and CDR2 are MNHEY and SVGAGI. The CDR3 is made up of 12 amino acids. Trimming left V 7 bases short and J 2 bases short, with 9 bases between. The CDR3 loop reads CASKGDTYEQYF. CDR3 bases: TGTGCCAGCAAAGGGGATACCTACGAGCAGTACTTC.

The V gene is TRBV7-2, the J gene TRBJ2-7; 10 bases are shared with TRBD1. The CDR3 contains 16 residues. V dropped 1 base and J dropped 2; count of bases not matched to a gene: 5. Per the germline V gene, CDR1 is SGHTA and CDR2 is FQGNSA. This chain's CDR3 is CASSLGRGTGAYEQYF. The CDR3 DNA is TGTGCCAGCAGCTTAGGGAGAGGGACAGGGGCCTACGAGCAGTACTTC.